Reported below is one T cell receptor beta chain. Produced via immunoSEQ multiplex PCR; TCRdb's table is partial and in-frame only. The data show 150,000 to 200,000 clones, roughly nine tenths seen once. The germline V gene has CDR1 SGHRS and CDR2 YFSETQ. This CDR3 contains 14 residues. V was shortened by 5 bases and J by 2 bases, with 12 bases between the two germline ends. These data come from a study of blood T cell repertoires in COVID-19. This TCR derives from a man in his sixties or seventies with acute or convalescent COVID-19. The chain is built from TRBV5-1 and TRBJ2-3, with D maybe TRBD2 (6 bases). The source material was peripheral blood. CDR3 amino acids: CASSGGEDTDTQYF. CDR3 coding DNA: TGCGCCAGCAGTGGAGGGGAGGACACAGATACGCAGTATTTT.